These 22 T cell receptor beta chains originate from one sample sequenced in a study of regulatory T cells in long-lasting Graves disease (dated by TCRdb to the early 2020s). This sample's time point label indicates: persistent/refractory GD, antithyroid drugs over 5 years with positive TRAb. For both TCR sequencing and RNA sequencing, RNA was extracted from PBMCs in TRIzol. The library was produced with multiplex PCR. The reads were generated on an Illumina HiSeq 4000. CDR3 regions were amplified by Arm-PCR with iRepertoire HTBI primers to construct TCR beta libraries. TCRdb reanalyzed the raw reads on its own, using fastp at Q25 for trimming and MiXCR for clone calling, and kept in-frame beta chains. When rows share a CDR3 protein, they turn into one entry using the most common DNA and genes. Counted in this sample were 400,000 to 500,000 distinct CDR3 sequences; around a fifth of them appeared once. Around 15% of the sample is held by the ten biggest clonotypes.

This material consisted of peripheral blood mononuclear cells (PBMCs), taken when the disease was refractory, from a patient treated with antithyroid drugs. The receptor source for this set is a female donor with Graves disease.

The J gene is TRBJ2-7, the V gene TRBV7-2, with D possibly TRBD2 on 5 matching bases. In germline, CDR1 is SGHTA, CDR2 FQGNSA. V dropped 6 bases and J dropped 4 bases, with 16 bases sitting between them. The CDR3 sequence is 14 residues long. CDR3 coding DNA: TGTGCCAGCAGTCCGACGGGGAGACTATACGAGCAGTACTTC. As protein: CASSPTGRLYEQYF.

The CDR3 nucleotides are TGTGCCAGCAGGCTGGGGACAGGGCGGGCTGGTGGGGCCAACGTCCTGACTTTC. Encoded protein: CASRLGTGRAGGANVLTF. The V and J genes are TRBV28 and TRBJ2-6, with 9 positions matching TRBD1. Germline CDR1 is MDHEN and CDR2 is SYDVKM. CDR3 length: 18 residues. V shed 6 bases, J shed 3 bases, and the junction held 12 bases outside the gene matches.

Regarding this clonotype: A much larger clone differs by one base, so this may be a read error. The CDR3: CVSNPNSGRADGELFF. For the CDR3, the DNA is TGTGTCAGCAATCCAAATAGCGGGAGGGCCGACGGGGAGCTGTTTTTT. The chain is built from TRBV28 and TRBJ2-2; 11 bases line up with TRBD2. This CDR3 has 16 residues. Germline V lookup: CDR1 MDHEN, CDR2 SYDVKM.

This clonotype has just a few counts. J is TRBJ1-5 and V is TRBV5-5, with D unclear. CDR1 is SGHKS, CDR2 YYEKEE, per germline (reference sequence). V was clipped by 0 bases and J by 5 bases, with 15 bases between them. This CDR3 comprises 16 residues. CDR3 residues: CASSLVPDTRDQPQHF. The DNA of the CDR3 is TGTGCCAGCAGCTTGGTTCCCGACACGAGGGATCAGCCCCAGCATTTT.

This clonotype was detected ten times or more. The J gene is TRBJ2-4, the V gene TRBV10-3; D not certain. The CDR3 covers 17 residues. V lost 0 bases to trimming and J lost 1 base, with 13 bases between them. The germline V gene encodes CDR1 ENHRY and CDR2 SYGVKD. CDR3 region: CAISESSVSLAKNIQYF. The CDR3, as DNA: TGTGCCATCAGTGAGTCCTCGGTTTCTTTGGCCAAAAACATTCAGTACTTC.

This clonotype was detected ten times or more. This chain connects TRBV12-3 or TRBV12-4 to TRBJ1-3; D unresolved. The CDR3 is made up of 12 amino acids. Trimming cost V 5 bases and J 4 bases, with 6 bases left between them. For the CDR3, the DNA is TGTGCCAGCAGTGAGCGAGGAAACACCATATATTTT. This gives the protein CASSERGNTIYF.

This clonotype has at least ten counts. The chain is built from TRBV28 and TRBJ1-2; D is unresolved. Per germline, CDR1 MDHEN and CDR2 SYDVKM. This CDR3 contains 13 residues. Trimming pared 10 bases from V and 1 base from J, leaving 13 bases between. CDR3 DNA: TGTGCCACCCAGACGGAAATTAACTATGGCTACACCTTC. This gives the protein CATQTEINYGYTF.

The chain employs TRBV30 and TRBJ2-2; perhaps TRBD2 as D (6 bases). Between the trimmed V and J ends, which lost 3 bases and 0 bases, there was a span of 17 bases. The CDR3 covers 17 residues. Germline CDR1 and CDR2: GTSNPN and SVGIG (reference sequence). The CDR3 is CAWRTWRLAPNTGELFF. CDR3 DNA sequence: TGTGCCTGGAGGACCTGGCGGCTAGCGCCGAACACCGGGGAGCTGTTTTTT.

The table lists this clonotype with many counts. DNA for the CDR3: TGTGCCAGCGGACCGGACAGGGGGGACTTTGGGACACCCCTCCACTTT. Amino acid sequence: CASGPDRGDFGTPLHF. The chain couples TRBV7-8 to TRBJ1-6, with 10 bases identical to TRBD1. Trimming cost V 8 bases and J 11 bases; bases outside gene matches: 15. Germline lookup yields CDR1 SGHVS and CDR2 FQNEAQ. The CDR3 contains 16 residues.

Many counts were recorded for this clonotype. The chain joins TRBV20-1 to TRBJ1-4, with D tentatively TRBD1 (5 bases). There are 14 residues in the CDR3. Germline V gene sequence: CDR1 DFQATT, CDR2 SNEGSKA (reference sequence). The V end lost 1 base, the J end lost 5 bases, and 11 bases lay between the germline ends. CDR3 DNA: TGCAGTGCTAGAGTTTCGGGACTCAATGAAAAACTGTTTTTT. Translation: CSARVSGLNEKLFF.

This clonotype was seen a few times. The chain recombines TRBV27 with TRBJ2-7; TRBD1 agrees at 9 bases. V shed 2 bases, J shed 5 bases, and the junction held 7 bases outside the gene matches. This CDR3 has 15 amino acids. The germline CDR1 and CDR2 sequences are MNHEY and SMNVEV (reference sequence). The CDR3: CASSLRDRVDDEQYF. CDR3 bases: TGTGCCAGCAGTTTAAGGGACAGGGTGGATGACGAGCAGTACTTC.

This clonotype was seen just once. V and J are TRBV18 and TRBJ2-1; no clear D. CDR1 and CDR2 from the germline V gene are KGHSH and LQKENI. The CDR3 runs 16 residues. Trimming stripped 4 bases from V and 2 bases from J, with 15 bases between. CDR3 coding DNA: TGTGCCAGCTCACTACCATGGACGTCTCCCTACAATGAGCAGTTCTTC. Its protein is CASSLPWTSPYNEQFF.

The chain recombines TRBV18 with TRBJ2-7, with 8 bases that match TRBD1. With 0 bases clipped from V and 3 bases from J, the junction kept 4 bases outside the gene matches. CDR3 length: 15 amino acids. Germline V CDR1 and CDR2: KGHSH, LQKENI. The CDR3: CASSPPTGEHYEQYF. CDR3 DNA: TGTGCCAGCTCACCACCGACAGGGGAGCACTACGAGCAGTACTTC.

This clonotype was detected ten times or more. V usage is TRBV6-1 and J usage is TRBJ2-7, with D maybe TRBD1 (6 bases). Trimming took off 6 bases at V and 6 bases at J, with 21 bases between the two ends. Germline lookup yields CDR1 MNHNS and CDR2 SASEGT. This CDR3 has 15 residues. The CDR3 bases are TGTGCCAGCAGGAATGGGGGCGACCTCCGCGCCGAGCAGTACTTC. This sequence encodes CASRNGGDLRAEQYF.

This clonotype showed up many times. This chain joins TRBV11-2 and TRBJ1-5; possible D gene TRBD1, 5 bases. This CDR3 has 14 amino acids. CDR1 and CDR2 from the germline V gene are SGHAT and FQNNGV. With 1 base removed from V and 6 bases from J, the gap between germline ends came to 10 bases. Here the CDR3 reads CASSLAGGFQPQHF. CDR3 bases: TGTGCCAGCAGCTTAGCCGGGGGGTTTCAGCCCCAGCATTTT.

Ten or more counts support this clonotype. V usage is TRBV2 and J usage is TRBJ2-2; TRBD1 agrees at 7 bases. Per the germline V gene, CDR1 is SNHLY and CDR2 is FYNNEI. The ends lost 6 bases at V and 1 base at J; junction bases unmatched: 5. The CDR3 covers 15 residues. CDR3: CASRQTGRNTGELFF. The CDR3 DNA follows: TGTGCCAGCAGGCAGACAGGGAGGAACACCGGGGAGCTGTTTTTT.

The DNA of the CDR3 is TGCGCCAGCAGCTTGTTGGCAGGGAGCGGACTAATGGAAGTCACCGGGGAGCTGTTTTTT. This encodes CASSLLAGSGLMEVTGELFF. The chain recombines TRBV5-1 with TRBJ2-2; D might be TRBD2 (6 bases). Trimming took off 1 base at V and 4 bases at J, with 26 bases between the two ends. In germline, CDR1 is SGHRS, CDR2 YFSETQ. This CDR3 comprises 20 residues.

This clonotype was recorded at least ten times. The V gene is TRBV28, the J gene TRBJ1-4, with D possibly TRBD1 on 6 matching bases. The CDR3 runs to 15 residues. Germline V CDR1 and CDR2: MDHEN, SYDVKM. V dropped 5 bases and J dropped 4 bases, with 14 bases sitting between them. The CDR3 reads CASSMGTTYNEKLFF. As DNA, the CDR3 is TGTGCCAGCAGTATGGGGACAACTTATAATGAAAAACTGTTTTTT. Full variable domain (remainder filled in from reference TRBV28 and TRBJ1-4): DVKVTQSSRYLVKRTGEKVFLECVQDMDHENMFWYRQDPGLGLRLIYFSYDVKMKEKGDIPEGYSVSREKKERFSLILESASTNQTSMYLCASSMGTTYNEKLFFGSGTQLSVL.

This clonotype was recorded at least ten times. CDR3 loop: CASSTPSGTAYSGNTIYF. The CDR3 region has the DNA TGTGCCAGCAGCACACCCTCCGGGACCGCTTACTCTGGAAACACCATATATTTT. The V gene is TRBV28, the J gene TRBJ1-3, with a tentative D call TRBD1 (5 bases). This CDR3 has 18 residues. Germline values: CDR1 MDHEN, CDR2 SYDVKM. Trimming pared 6 bases from V and 0 bases from J, leaving 21 bases between.

This clonotype appeared a few times. The V gene is TRBV5-1, the J gene TRBJ1-1, with 9 positions matching TRBD1. Germline V gene sequence: CDR1 SGHRS, CDR2 YFSETQ. Trimming took 3 bases from V and 4 from J; bases not matched to a gene: 4. The CDR3 covers 14 residues. The CDR3 DNA is TGCGCCAGCAGCTCCGTGACAGGGGGCACTGAAGCTTTCTTT. It is translated as CASSSVTGGTEAFF.

The sample holds many counts of this clonotype. The genes are TRBV2 and TRBJ1-4, with D unresolved. In germline, CDR1 is SNHLY, CDR2 FYNNEI. The CDR3 is 11 amino acids. Trimming stripped 7 bases from V and 6 bases from J, with 6 bases between. CDR3 bases: TGTGCCAGCAAACAGTATGAAAAACTGTTTTTT. Its protein is CASKQYEKLFF.

This clonotype was seen repeatedly, ten times or more. The chain employs TRBV28 and TRBJ2-2; TRBD2 matches at 13 bases. Germline V gene data show CDR1 as MDHEN and CDR2 as SYDVKM. This CDR3 spans 19 amino acids. The trim removed 7 bases at V and 4 bases at J, leaving 15 bases unmatched. CDR3 in DNA: TGTGCCAGCAACCTGGGAGGACTAGCGGGAGTCTGGGGCACCGGGGAGCTGTTTTTT. Its translation: CASNLGGLAGVWGTGELFF.